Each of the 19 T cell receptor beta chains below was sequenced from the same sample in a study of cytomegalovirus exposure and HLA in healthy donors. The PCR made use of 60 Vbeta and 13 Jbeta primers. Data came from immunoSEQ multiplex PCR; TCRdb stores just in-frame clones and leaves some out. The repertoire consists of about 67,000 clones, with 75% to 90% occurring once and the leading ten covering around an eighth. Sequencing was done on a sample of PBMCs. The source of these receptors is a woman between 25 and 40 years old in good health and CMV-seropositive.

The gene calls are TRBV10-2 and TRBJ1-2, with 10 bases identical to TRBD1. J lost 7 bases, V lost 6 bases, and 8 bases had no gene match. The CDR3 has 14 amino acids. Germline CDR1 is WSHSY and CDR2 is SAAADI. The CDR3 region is CASSETGGDSGYTF. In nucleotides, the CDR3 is TGCGCCAGCAGCGAGACAGGGGGCGACTCTGGCTACACCTTC.

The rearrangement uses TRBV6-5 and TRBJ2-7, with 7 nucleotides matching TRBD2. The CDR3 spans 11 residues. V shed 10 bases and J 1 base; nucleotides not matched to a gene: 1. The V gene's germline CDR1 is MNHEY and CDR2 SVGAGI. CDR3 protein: CATGGSYEQYF. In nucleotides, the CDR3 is TGTGCCACCGGGGGGTCCTACGAGCAGTACTTC.

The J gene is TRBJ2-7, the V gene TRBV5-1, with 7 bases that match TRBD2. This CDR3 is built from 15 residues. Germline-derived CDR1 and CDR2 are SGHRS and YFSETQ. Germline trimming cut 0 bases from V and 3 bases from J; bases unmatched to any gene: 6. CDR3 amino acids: CASSLEAGVGYEQYF. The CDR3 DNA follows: TGCGCCAGCAGCTTGGAGGCGGGAGTGGGCTACGAGCAGTACTTC.

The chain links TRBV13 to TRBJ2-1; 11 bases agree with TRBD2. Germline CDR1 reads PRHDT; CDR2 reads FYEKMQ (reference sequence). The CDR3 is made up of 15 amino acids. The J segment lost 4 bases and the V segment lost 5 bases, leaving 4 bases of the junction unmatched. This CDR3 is CASSAGTSGYNEQFF. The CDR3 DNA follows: TGTGCCAGCAGCGCCGGGACTAGCGGATACAATGAGCAGTTCTTC. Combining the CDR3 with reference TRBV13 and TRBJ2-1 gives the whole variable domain AAGVIQSPRHLIKEKRETATLKCYPIPRHDTVYWYQQGPGQDPQFLISFYEKMQSDKGSIPDRFSAQQFSDYHSELNMSSLELGDSALYFCASSAGTSGYNEQFFGPGTRLTVL.

In nucleotides, the CDR3 is TGTGCCAGCAGCAGCGACAGGGGGTCAGACTTC. As protein: CASSSDRGSDF. V and J are TRBV21-1 and TRBJ2-5; no DNA check was done on the table's D call, TRBD1. TRBV21-1 is a pseudogene segment. This CDR3 contains 11 residues.

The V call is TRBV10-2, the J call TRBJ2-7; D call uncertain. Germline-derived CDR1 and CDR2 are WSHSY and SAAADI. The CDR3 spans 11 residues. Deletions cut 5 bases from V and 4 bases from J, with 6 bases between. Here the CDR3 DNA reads TGCGCCAGCAGTCTCGGGTACGAGCAGTACTTC. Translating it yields CASSLGYEQYF.

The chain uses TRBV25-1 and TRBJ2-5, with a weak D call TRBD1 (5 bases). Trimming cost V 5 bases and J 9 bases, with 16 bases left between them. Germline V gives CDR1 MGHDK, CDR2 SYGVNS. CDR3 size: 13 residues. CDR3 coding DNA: TGTGCCAGCAGTTCCACCAGGGTCAGGGCCCAGTACTTC. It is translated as CASSSTRVRAQYF.

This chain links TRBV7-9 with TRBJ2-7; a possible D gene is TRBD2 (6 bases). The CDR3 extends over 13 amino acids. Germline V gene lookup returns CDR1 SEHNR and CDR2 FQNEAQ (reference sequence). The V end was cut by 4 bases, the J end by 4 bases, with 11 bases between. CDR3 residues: CASSSWDSYEQYF. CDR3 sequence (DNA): TGTGCCAGCAGCTCCTGGGACTCGTACGAGCAGTACTTC.

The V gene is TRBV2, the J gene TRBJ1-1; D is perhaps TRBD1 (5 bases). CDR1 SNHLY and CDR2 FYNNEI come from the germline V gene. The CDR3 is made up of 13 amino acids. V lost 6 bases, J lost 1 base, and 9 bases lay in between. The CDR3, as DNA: TGTGCCAGCAGGGGACTGAGGAACACTGAAGCTTTCTTT. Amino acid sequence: CASRGLRNTEAFF.

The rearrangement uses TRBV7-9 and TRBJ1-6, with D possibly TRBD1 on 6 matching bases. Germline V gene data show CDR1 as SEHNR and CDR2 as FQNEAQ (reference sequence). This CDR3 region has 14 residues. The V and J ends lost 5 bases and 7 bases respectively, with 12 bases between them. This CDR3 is CASSTGQLNSPLHF. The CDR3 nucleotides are TGTGCCAGCAGCACAGGACAGTTAAATTCACCCCTCCACTTT.

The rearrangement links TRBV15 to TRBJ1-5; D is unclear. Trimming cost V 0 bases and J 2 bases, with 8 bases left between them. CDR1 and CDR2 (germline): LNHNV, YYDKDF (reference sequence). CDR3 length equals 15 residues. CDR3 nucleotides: TGTGCCACCAGCAGAGATTCTTCGGGCAATCAGCCCCAGCATTTT. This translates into CATSRDSSGNQPQHF. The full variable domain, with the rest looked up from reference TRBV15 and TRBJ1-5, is DAMVIQNPRYQVTQFGKPVTLSCSQTLNHNVMYWYQQKSSQAPKLLFHYYDKDFNNEADTPDNFQSRRPNTSFCFLDIRSPGLGDTAMYLCATSRDSSGNQPQHFGDGTRLSIL.

In DNA, the CDR3 is TGTGCCAGCAGCCCCAGAGGGATCTACAATGAGCAGTTCTTC. Translating it yields CASSPRGIYNEQFF. The V and J genes are TRBV9 and TRBJ2-1; D might be TRBD2 (5 bases). Trimming pared 4 bases from V and 3 bases from J, leaving 11 bases between. Looked up from germline, CDR1 is SGDLS and CDR2 is YYNGEE. This CDR3 has 14 residues.

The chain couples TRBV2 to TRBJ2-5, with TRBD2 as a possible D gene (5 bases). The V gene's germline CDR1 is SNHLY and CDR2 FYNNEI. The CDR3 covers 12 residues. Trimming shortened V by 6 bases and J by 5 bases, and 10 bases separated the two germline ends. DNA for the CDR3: TGTGCCAGCAGGGGAGATGCGGAGACCCAGTACTTC. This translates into CASRGDAETQYF.

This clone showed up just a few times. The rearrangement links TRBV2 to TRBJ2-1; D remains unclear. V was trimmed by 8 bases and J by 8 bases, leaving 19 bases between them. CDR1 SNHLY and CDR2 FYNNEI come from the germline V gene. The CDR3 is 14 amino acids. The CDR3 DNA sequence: TGTGCCAGCCTGGCTAGTTTTCGCTCGGATGAGCAGTTCTTC. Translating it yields CASLASFRSDEQFF.

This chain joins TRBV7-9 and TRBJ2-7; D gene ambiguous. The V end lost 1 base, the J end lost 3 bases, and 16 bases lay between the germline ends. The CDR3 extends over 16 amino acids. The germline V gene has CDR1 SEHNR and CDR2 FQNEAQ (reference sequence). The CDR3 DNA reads TGTGCCAGCAGCTTAGAACCCCCCCGAGAGCACTACGAGCAGTACTTC. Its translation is CASSLEPPREHYEQYF.

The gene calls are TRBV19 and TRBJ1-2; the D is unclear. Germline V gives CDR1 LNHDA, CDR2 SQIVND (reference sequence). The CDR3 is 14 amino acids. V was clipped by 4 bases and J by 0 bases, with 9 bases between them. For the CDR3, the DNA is TGTGCCAGTAGTAGGGCCGGGACTAACTATGGCTACACCTTC. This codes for CASSRAGTNYGYTF.

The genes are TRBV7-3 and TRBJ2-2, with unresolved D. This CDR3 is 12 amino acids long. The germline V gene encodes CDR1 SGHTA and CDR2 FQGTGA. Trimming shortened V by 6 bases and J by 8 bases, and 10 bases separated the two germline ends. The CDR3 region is CASSLVSGELFF. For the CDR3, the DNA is TGTGCCAGCAGTCTGGTTAGTGGGGAGCTGTTTTTT.

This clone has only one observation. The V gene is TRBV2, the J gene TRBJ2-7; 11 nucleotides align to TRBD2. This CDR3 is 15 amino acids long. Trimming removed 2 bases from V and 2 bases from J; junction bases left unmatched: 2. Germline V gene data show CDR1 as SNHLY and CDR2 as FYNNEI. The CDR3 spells CASSELAGGAYEQYF. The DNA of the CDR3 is TGTGCCAGCAGTGAACTAGCGGGAGGCGCCTACGAGCAGTACTTC.

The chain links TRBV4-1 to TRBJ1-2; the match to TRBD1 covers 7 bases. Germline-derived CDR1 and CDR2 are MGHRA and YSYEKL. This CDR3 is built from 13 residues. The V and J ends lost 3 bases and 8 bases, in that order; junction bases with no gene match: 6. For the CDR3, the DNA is TGCGCCAGCAGCCATGGAAGGGGGCCCGGCTACACCTTC. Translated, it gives CASSHGRGPGYTF.